The T cell receptor beta chain described here comes from a study of T-cell reconstitution after alpha-beta-depleted transplantation in children. General study findings and limits: Reportedly, only several hundred clones from non-depleted graft cells drove alpha-beta T-cell counts at about two months. T-cell counts and diversity at one year following transplant were attributed mainly to newly produced T cells.

Germline loops: CDR1 SEHNR, CDR2 FQNEAQ (reference sequence). The CDR3 is made up of 15 amino acids. Trimming at V came to 4 bases and at J to 3 bases, leaving 4 bases not matched to a gene. Unique molecular identifiers were used to barcode this TCRbeta library. TCRdb ran MiXCR on the PCR reads and lists one entry per CDR3 protein. In the table there are over 150,000 distinct CDR3 sequences, over 8.5% of which are singletons. This clonotype was seen many times. As yet, its antigen is unknown. The chain carries TRBV7-9 and TRBJ2-7; TRBD2 agrees at 12 bases. The sequencing used PBMCs, collected before TCRalphabeta/CD19-depleted stem cell transplant. This clonotype originated in a boy aged 2 to 10 with acute myeloid leukemia, due to receive a stem cell transplant. The DNA of the CDR3 is TGTGCCAGCAGCTCGACTAGCGGGAGTTTCTACGAGCAGTACTTC. The encoded protein is CASSSTSGSFYEQYF.